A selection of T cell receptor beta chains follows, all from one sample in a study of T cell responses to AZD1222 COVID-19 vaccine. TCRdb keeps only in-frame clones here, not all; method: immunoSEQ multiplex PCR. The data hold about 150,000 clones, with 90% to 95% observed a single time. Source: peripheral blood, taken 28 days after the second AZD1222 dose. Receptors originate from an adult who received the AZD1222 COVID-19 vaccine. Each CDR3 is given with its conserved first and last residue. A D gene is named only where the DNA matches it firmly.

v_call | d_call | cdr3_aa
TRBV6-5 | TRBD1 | CASRTQGQNEKLFF
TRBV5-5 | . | CASGRGGTANEKLFF
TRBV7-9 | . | CASSLTTVQNYGYTF
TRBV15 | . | CATSLQEHGYTF
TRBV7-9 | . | CASSDRISGNTIYF
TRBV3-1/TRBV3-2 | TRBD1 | CASSQGRQGYYEQYF
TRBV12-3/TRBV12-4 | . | CASKGTANTEAFF
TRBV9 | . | CASSVWGQNTEAFF
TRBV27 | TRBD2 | CASSLAGAKPGEQFF
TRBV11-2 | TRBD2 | CASSLTSGRSNEQYF
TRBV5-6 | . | CASSLRGGDGYTF
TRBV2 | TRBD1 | CASKEEGANEQFF
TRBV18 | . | CASSPDPGEGYF
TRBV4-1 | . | CASSQVWGNQPQHF
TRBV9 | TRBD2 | CASSVGGLAGASYNEQFF
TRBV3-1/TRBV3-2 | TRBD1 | CASSQGQGRSPLHF
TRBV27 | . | CASTLRGIWNEAFF
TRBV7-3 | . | CASSLGQGYNEQFF
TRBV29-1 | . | CSAESPMATEAFF
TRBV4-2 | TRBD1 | CASSPPRTGNSPLHF
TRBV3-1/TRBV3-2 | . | CASSQRGLGYTF
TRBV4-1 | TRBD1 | CASSLATGNYGYTF
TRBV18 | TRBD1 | CASSQGTGGSQPQHF
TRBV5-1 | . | CASSLSAKPGWNSPLHF
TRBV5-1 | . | CASSLDGDYGYTF
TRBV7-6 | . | CASSLGGEEVEQYF
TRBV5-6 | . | CASSLLGVSNQPQHF
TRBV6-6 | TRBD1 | CASSRSPGTGVSPLHF
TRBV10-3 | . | CAINRDGVYGYTF
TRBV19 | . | CASRVVGTGELFF
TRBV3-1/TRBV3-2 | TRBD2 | CASSQSRGEETQYF
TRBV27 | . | CASKPSYSNQPQHF
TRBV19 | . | CGTALDVGNTIYF
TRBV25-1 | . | CASSVGVQGQPQHF
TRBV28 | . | CAARGGAGEKLFF
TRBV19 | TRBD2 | CASSMPSGISYNEQFF
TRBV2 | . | CASNPESGLNQHF
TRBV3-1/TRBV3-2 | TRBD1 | CASRKQGSGILNSPLHF
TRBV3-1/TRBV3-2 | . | CASSQAQQMRWTDTQYF
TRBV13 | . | CASSSPRAGSAKNIQYF
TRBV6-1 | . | CASSEVGYYEQYF
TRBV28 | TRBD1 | CASSLEGNRGASPLHF
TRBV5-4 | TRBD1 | CASSGQGEEYTIYF
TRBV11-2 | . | CASSSISTGLYEQYF
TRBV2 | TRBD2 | CASLRGRANEQYF
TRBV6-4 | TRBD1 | CASSDQGAVTVAVHPNEKLFF
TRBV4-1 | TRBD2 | CASSQTWTSLTDTQYF
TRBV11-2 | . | CASSPPRTTDTQYF
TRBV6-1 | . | CASSESRRSGTQYF
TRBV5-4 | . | CASSPPAGTEAFF
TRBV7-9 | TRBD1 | CASSPTGARTDTQYF
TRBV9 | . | CASSAYSRAGDEQFF
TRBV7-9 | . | CASSQGRDTEAFF